This T cell receptor (beta chain) came from a study of shared T cell receptors in the human thymus. Germline V gene data show CDR1 as LNHNV and CDR2 as YYDKDF (reference sequence). This CDR3 has 15 residues. Trimming cost V 5 bases and J 3 bases, with 14 bases left between them. This clone was seen more than once but under ten times. Sequenced by immunoSEQ multiplex PCR; TCRdb stores in-frame clones only, minus some. The profile covers roughly 500,000 clones, with approximately 80% appearing a single time and 0.013% taken by the ten largest. These same data were also listed under a study on human thymus T cells.

The specimen sequenced was thymocytes. The chain couples TRBV15 to TRBJ2-4; a weak D match, TRBD2 (5 bases). The TCR sequence derives from a boy under two years old with a congenital heart defect. DNA for the CDR3: TGTGCCACCAGCGCCAGGAGCGGCGGCAAAAACATTCAGTACTTC. Translation: CATSARSGGKNIQYF.